This TCR beta chain was sequenced during a study of blood T cell repertoires in COVID-19. Generated by immunoSEQ multiplex PCR, the TCRdb table keeps only in-frame clones and is missing some. The data show around 250,000 clones, approximately 88% seen once. Sequenced input: PBMCs or T cells enriched from blood (not recorded which). This sequence originates from a woman aged 40-49 years with acute COVID-19.

CDR3 coding DNA: TGTGCCAGCAGCTTAGGGCTAGTTATGCAATATGAGCAGTTCTTC. This codes for CASSLGLVMQYEQFF. V gene TRBV7-2 combines with J gene TRBJ2-1; D not resolved. V was cut by 1 base and J by 8 bases, with 15 bases left in between. The germline V gene has CDR1 SGHTA and CDR2 FQGNSA. The CDR3 is 15 residues long.